The rows below give T cell receptor beta chains drawn from one sample of a study of early T cells in non-severe SARS-CoV-2 infection. One entry per CDR3 protein results from TCRdb running MiXCR on the 5' RACE reads. The sample lists some 46,000 distinct CDR3 sequences, over 5% occurring once. The sequenced sample was whole blood. All receptors come from an adult who was a healthcare worker with PCR-confirmed SARS-CoV-2 infection or an uninfected control (not recorded which). The CDR3 runs from the conserved cysteine through the conserved F or W. D genes are given only for firm matches. Some rows have no size entry. The others give once, few or many, or a class for an expanded clone.

d_gene: TRBD1; abundance: few; j_gene: TRBJ1-5; v_gene: TRBV28; CDR3nt: TGTGCGAGCAGGGGGCTGAATCAGCCCCAGCATTTT; CDR3aa: CASRGLNQPQHF
d_gene: TRBD1; abundance: many; j_gene: TRBJ2-7; v_gene: TRBV5-1; CDR3nt: TGCGCCAGTCGAGTATGGACAGGGACCTCCTACGAGCAGTACTTC; CDR3aa: CASRVWTGTSYEQYF
d_gene: NA; abundance: NA; j_gene: TRBJ2-3; v_gene: TRBV5-5; CDR3nt: TGTGCCAGCAGCTTGGGGCAGTACACAGATACGCAGTATTTT; CDR3aa: CASSLGQYTDTQYF
d_gene: TRBD1; abundance: NA; j_gene: TRBJ1-5; v_gene: TRBV6-2/TRBV6-3; CDR3nt: TGTGCCAGCAGTCAACTATTGGACTTGAGGGGACAGGGGGCCCAGCCCCAGCATTTT; CDR3aa: CASSQLLDLRGQGAQPQHF
d_gene: NA; abundance: many; j_gene: TRBJ2-7; v_gene: TRBV5-1; CDR3nt: TGCGCCAGCAGCCCGGAAGGAGACGGGAGCTCCTACGAGCAGTACTTC; CDR3aa: CASSPEGDGSSYEQYF
d_gene: NA; abundance: many; j_gene: TRBJ1-5; v_gene: TRBV6-1; CDR3nt: TGTGCCAGCAGTGAAGGGCATCAGCCCCAGCATTTT; CDR3aa: CASSEGHQPQHF
d_gene: TRBD1; abundance: few; j_gene: TRBJ2-7; v_gene: TRBV4-3; CDR3nt: TGCGCCAGCAGCCACCGGGACAGGGGGTTTTACGAGCAGTACTTC; CDR3aa: CASSHRDRGFYEQYF
d_gene: TRBD1; abundance: many; j_gene: TRBJ1-2; v_gene: TRBV5-4; CDR3nt: TGTGCCAGCAGCTTACCCCAGACAGGGAACTATGGCTACACCTTC; CDR3aa: CASSLPQTGNYGYTF
d_gene: NA; abundance: many; j_gene: TRBJ1-5; v_gene: TRBV6-1; CDR3nt: TGTGCCAGCAGTGCCTATCAGGGATCCGTACAGCCCCAGCATTTT; CDR3aa: CASSAYQGSVQPQHF
d_gene: NA; abundance: many; j_gene: TRBJ1-2; v_gene: TRBV29-1; CDR3nt: TGCAGCGTTGGAGACAGCAACTATGGCTACACCTTC; CDR3aa: CSVGDSNYGYTF
d_gene: NA; abundance: many; j_gene: TRBJ2-1; v_gene: TRBV5-5; CDR3nt: TGTGCCAGCAGCTTGGATAGGGACTACAATGAGCAGTTCTTC; CDR3aa: CASSLDRDYNEQFF
d_gene: NA; abundance: many; j_gene: TRBJ2-6; v_gene: TRBV9; CDR3nt: TGTGCCAGCAGCGGGTCCAGAGGGTCCTCCCCTGGGGCCAACGTCCTGACTTTC; CDR3aa: CASSGSRGSSPGANVLTF
d_gene: TRBD2; abundance: few; j_gene: TRBJ2-3; v_gene: TRBV18; CDR3nt: TGTGCCAGCTCACCTGGACTAGCGGGGGGTTACACAGATACGCAGTATTTT; CDR3aa: CASSPGLAGGYTDTQYF
d_gene: NA; abundance: many; j_gene: TRBJ2-7; v_gene: TRBV20-1; CDR3nt: TGCAGTGCTAGAGATCAAAGGAGCTACGAGCAGTACTTC; CDR3aa: CSARDQRSYEQYF
d_gene: NA; abundance: many; j_gene: TRBJ1-4; v_gene: TRBV7-9; CDR3nt: TGTGCCAGCAGCCCGACATGGGGGGCTAATGAAAAACTGTTTTTT; CDR3aa: CASSPTWGANEKLFF
d_gene: TRBD2; abundance: many; j_gene: TRBJ2-3; v_gene: TRBV14; CDR3nt: TGTGCCAGCAGCCCCTCCCTCCTAGCGGGGGGTTTCACAGATACGCAGTATTTT; CDR3aa: CASSPSLLAGGFTDTQYF
d_gene: TRBD1; abundance: few; j_gene: TRBJ2-1; v_gene: TRBV25-1; CDR3nt: TGTGCCAGCAGTGAAAGTGGACAGGGGAGCTCCTACAATGAGCAGTTCTTC; CDR3aa: CASSESGQGSSYNEQFF
d_gene: NA; abundance: many; j_gene: TRBJ1-5; v_gene: TRBV20-1; CDR3nt: TGCAGTGCTAGAGGGCTGGGGAATAGCAATCAGCCCCAGCATTTT; CDR3aa: CSARGLGNSNQPQHF
d_gene: NA; abundance: NA; j_gene: TRBJ2-3; v_gene: TRBV20-1; CDR3nt: TGCAGTGCTAGAGGGCTAGGGATATCAATGCGCACAGATACGCAGTATTTT; CDR3aa: CSARGLGISMRTDTQYF
d_gene: NA; abundance: many; j_gene: TRBJ2-7; v_gene: TRBV11-2; CDR3nt: TGTGCCAGCAGCTTAGGTGACCATACCTACGAGCAGTACTTC; CDR3aa: CASSLGDHTYEQYF
d_gene: TRBD1; abundance: NA; j_gene: TRBJ1-2; v_gene: TRBV6-5; CDR3nt: TGTGCCAGCAGTCGGACAGGGGGCTATGGCTACACCTTC; CDR3aa: CASSRTGGYGYTF
d_gene: TRBD1; abundance: many; j_gene: TRBJ2-1; v_gene: TRBV28; CDR3nt: TGTGCCAGCACCCCTCAACCGGGACAGGGGGTTCTGGAGCAGTTCTTC; CDR3aa: CASTPQPGQGVLEQFF
d_gene: TRBD2; abundance: many; j_gene: TRBJ2-3; v_gene: TRBV20-1; CDR3nt: TGCAGTGCTAGAGCCTATAGCGGGGGACTCACAGATACGCAGTATTTT; CDR3aa: CSARAYSGGLTDTQYF
d_gene: NA; abundance: NA; j_gene: TRBJ1-2; v_gene: TRBV10-3; CDR3nt: TGTGCCATCAGTGGTGAGGGCGCAGGTTATGGCTACACCTTC; CDR3aa: CAISGEGAGYGYTF
d_gene: NA; abundance: few; j_gene: TRBJ2-2; v_gene: TRBV6-6; CDR3nt: TGTGCCATCCAGGGGTCTCACACCGGGGAGCTGTTTTTT; CDR3aa: CAIQGSHTGELFF
d_gene: NA; abundance: many; j_gene: TRBJ1-1; v_gene: TRBV12-3/TRBV12-4; CDR3nt: TGTGCCAGCACCGAGATGTCGAACACTGAAGCTTTCTTT; CDR3aa: CASTEMSNTEAFF
d_gene: NA; abundance: NA; j_gene: TRBJ2-1; v_gene: TRBV6-4; CDR3nt: TGTGCCAGCAGTGACTCTGGGACAATTTCCTACAATGAGCAGTTCTTC; CDR3aa: CASSDSGTISYNEQFF